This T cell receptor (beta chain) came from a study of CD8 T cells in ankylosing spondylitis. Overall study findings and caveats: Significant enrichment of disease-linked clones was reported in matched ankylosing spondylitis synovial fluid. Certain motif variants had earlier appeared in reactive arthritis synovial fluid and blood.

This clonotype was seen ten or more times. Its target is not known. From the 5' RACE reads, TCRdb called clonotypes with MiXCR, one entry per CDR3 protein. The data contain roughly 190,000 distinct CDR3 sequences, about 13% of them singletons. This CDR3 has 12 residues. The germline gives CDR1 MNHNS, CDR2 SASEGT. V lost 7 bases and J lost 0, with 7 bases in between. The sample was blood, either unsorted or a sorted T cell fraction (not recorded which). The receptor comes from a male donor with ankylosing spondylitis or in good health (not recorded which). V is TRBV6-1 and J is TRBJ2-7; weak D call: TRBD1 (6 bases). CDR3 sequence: CASKGGSYEQYF. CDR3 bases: TGTGCCAGCAAAGGGGGCTCCTACGAGCAGTACTTC.